This T cell receptor (beta chain) derives from a study of cytomegalovirus exposure and HLA in healthy donors. The overall study: A previous analysis identified about 110 million unique TCR beta sequences derived from 180 million or so T cells.

It was with 60 Vbeta and 13 Jbeta primers that the PCR ran. In the original processing: Later, an analysis found 80 million or so unique TCR beta chains, and around 12 million of these were shared. The data were produced by immunoSEQ multiplex PCR, yet TCRdb's version contains in-frame clones alone and is incomplete. Clone size and V and J calls were adopted from that table, with D and trimming inferred from the DNA. The sample carries 100,000 to 150,000 clones, over 60% recorded once. The germline V and J ends were trimmed by 2 bases and 1 base, with 7 bases remaining between them. The germline V gene has CDR1 SGHNT and CDR2 YYREEE (reference sequence). This CDR3 contains 13 residues.

This chain links TRBV5-4 with TRBJ2-7; D possibly corresponds to TRBD2 (5 bases). This TCR was recovered from a woman aged 60 to 75 in good health and CMV-seropositive. The specimen sequenced was PBMCs. In DNA form, the CDR3 reads TGTGCCAGCAGCTTCCCGGGGTCCTACGAGCAGTACTTC. Encoded protein: CASSFPGSYEQYF.